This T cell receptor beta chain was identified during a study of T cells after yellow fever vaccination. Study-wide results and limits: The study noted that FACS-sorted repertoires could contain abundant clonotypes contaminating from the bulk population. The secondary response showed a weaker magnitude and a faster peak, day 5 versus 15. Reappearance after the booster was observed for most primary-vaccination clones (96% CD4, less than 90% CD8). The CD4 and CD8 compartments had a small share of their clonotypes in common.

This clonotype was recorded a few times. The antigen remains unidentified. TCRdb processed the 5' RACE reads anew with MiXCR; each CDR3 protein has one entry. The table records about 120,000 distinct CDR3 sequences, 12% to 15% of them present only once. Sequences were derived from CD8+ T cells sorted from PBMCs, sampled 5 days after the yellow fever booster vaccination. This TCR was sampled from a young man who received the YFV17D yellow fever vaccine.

Written as DNA, the CDR3 is TGTGCCAGCAGCCCGACAGGGGAGGATGAGCAGTTCTTC. This codes for CASSPTGEDEQFF. This chain connects TRBV11-3 to TRBJ2-1, with TRBD1 matching over 8 bases. CDR1 and CDR2 (germline): SGHNT, YENEEA. This CDR3 has 13 residues. The junction had 5 bases not matched to a gene; V was cut back by 5 bases and J by 8 bases.